This T cell receptor beta chain was recorded in a study of PD-1 blockade in classical Hodgkin lymphoma. Each and every patient relapsed after autologous stem cell transplantation, and patients got differing brentuximab vedotin exposure. Sequencing used immunoSEQ multiplex PCR; TCRdb keeps in-frame clones, though not all of them. This repertoire shows roughly 24,000 clones, more than 80% found once; its top ten account for more than 8%. V was cut by 2 bases and J by 5 bases, with 12 bases left in between. The V gene's germline CDR1 is KGHSH and CDR2 LQKENI. The CDR3 sequence is 14 residues long. The input for sequencing was peripheral blood mononuclear cells (PBMCs), taken before the second cycle of nivolumab. The chain carries TRBV18 and TRBJ1-2; no clear D. This TCR was recovered from a human donor with classical Hodgkin lymphoma. Here the CDR3 reads CASSPTSPVYGYTF. CDR3 bases: TGTGCCAGCTCACCAACTTCTCCGGTTTATGGCTACACCTTC.